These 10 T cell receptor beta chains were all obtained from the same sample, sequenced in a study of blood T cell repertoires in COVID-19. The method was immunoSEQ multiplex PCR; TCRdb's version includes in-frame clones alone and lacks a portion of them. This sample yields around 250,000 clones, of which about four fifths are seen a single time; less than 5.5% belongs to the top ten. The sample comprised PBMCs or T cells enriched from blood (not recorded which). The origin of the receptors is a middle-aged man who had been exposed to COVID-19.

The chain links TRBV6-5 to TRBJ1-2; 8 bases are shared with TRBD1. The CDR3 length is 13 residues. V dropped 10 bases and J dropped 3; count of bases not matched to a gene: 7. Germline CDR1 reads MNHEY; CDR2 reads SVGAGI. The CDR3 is CATGRTGHYGYTF. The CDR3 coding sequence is TGTGCCACCGGAAGGACAGGGCACTATGGCTACACCTTC.

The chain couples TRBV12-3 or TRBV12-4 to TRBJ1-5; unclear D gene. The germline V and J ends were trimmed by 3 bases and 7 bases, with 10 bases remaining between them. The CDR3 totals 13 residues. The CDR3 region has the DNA TGTGCCAGCAGTTTTTGGCTAGGACAGCCCCAGCATTTT. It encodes CASSFWLGQPQHF.

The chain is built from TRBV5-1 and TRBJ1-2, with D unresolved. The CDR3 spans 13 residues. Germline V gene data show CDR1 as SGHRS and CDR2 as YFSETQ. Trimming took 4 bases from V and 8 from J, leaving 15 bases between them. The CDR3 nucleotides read TGCGCCAGCAGCGCCGCGGGAGAGGGCGGCTACACCTTC. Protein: CASSAAGEGGYTF. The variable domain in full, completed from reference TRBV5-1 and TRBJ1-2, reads KAGVTQTPRYLIKTRGQQVTLSCSPISGHRSVSWYQQTPGQGLQFLFEYFSETQRNKGNFPGRFSGRQFSNSRSEMNVSTLELGDSALYLCASSAAGEGGYTFGSGTRLTVV.

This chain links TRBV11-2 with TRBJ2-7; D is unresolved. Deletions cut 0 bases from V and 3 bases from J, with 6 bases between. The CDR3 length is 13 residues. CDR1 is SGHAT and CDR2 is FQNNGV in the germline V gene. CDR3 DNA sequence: TGTGCCAGCAGCTTAGAGGCGGACTACGAGCAGTACTTC. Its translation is CASSLEADYEQYF.

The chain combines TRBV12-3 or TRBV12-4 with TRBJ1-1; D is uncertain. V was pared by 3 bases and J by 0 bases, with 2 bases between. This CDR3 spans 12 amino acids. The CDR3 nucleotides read TGTGCCAGCAGTTTTATGAACACTGAAGCTTTCTTT. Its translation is CASSFMNTEAFF.

The CDR3 region has the DNA TGTGCCAGCAGTGAACAAAAGGCTGGGGCGAATGAGCAGTTCTTC. Protein product: CASSEQKAGANEQFF. This rearrangement joins TRBV6-1 to TRBJ2-1, with D perhaps TRBD1 (5 bases). V gave up 2 bases and J gave up 7 bases, with 15 bases separating them. Germline-derived CDR1 and CDR2 are MNHNS and SASEGT. This CDR3 comprises 15 residues.

The CDR3 is CASSFPGLPTNEKLFF. For the CDR3, the DNA is TGTGCCAGCAGCTTCCCAGGACTGCCAACTAATGAAAAACTGTTTTTT. V is TRBV11-2 and J is TRBJ1-4; D not resolved. CDR3 length: 16 residues. Germline CDR1 reads SGHAT; CDR2 reads FQNNGV. V was clipped by 3 bases and J by 0 bases, with 11 bases between them.

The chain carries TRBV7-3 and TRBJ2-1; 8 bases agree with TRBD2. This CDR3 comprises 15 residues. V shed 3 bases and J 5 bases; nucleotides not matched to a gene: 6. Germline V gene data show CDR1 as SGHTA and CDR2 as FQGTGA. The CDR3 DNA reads TGTGCCAGCAGCTTGTCTACTAGCGGTAACAATGAGCAGTTCTTC. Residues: CASSLSTSGNNEQFF.

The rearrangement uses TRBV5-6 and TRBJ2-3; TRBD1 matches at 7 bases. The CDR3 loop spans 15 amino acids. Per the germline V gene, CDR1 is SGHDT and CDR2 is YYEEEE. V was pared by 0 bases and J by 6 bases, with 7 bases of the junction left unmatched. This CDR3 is CASSLGQGVPDTQYF. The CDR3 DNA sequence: TGTGCCAGCAGCTTGGGACAGGGTGTTCCGGATACGCAGTATTTT.

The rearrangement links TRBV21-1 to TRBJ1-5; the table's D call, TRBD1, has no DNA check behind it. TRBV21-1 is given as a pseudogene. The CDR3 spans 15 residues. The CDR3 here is CASSPGTPWNQPQHF. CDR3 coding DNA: TGTGCCAGCAGCCCCGGGACACCCTGGAATCAGCCCCAGCATTTT.